The next 32 T cell receptor beta chains were all read from a single sample in a study of blood T cells in healthy people across ages. Combining a sample-barcoded 5' primer with a J-beta primer mix, a second PCR ran for about 6 to 12 cycles. TCRdb processed the 5' RACE reads anew with MiXCR; each CDR3 protein has one entry. The table lists more than 800,000 distinct CDR3 sequences, 29% of them singletons. The sample comprised blood. These receptors all come from a woman of 80 years or more in good health.

This clonotype has at least ten counts. As DNA, the CDR3 is TGCGCCAGCAGACAGGACATGGGTCAAACCTACGAGCAGTACTTC. This translates into CASRQDMGQTYEQYF. V is TRBV4-1 and J is TRBJ2-7; a possible D gene is TRBD1 (5 bases). Germline CDR1 reads MGHRA; CDR2 reads YSYEKL. The CDR3 is made up of 15 amino acids. The ends were cut back, 6 bases at V and 2 bases at J, with 17 bases in the middle.

For the CDR3, the DNA is TGTGCCAGCTGGGACGGAACCTCTGGGGCCAACGTCCTGACTTTC. Its translation is CASWDGTSGANVLTF. The rearrangement uses TRBV28 and TRBJ2-6; D is perhaps TRBD1 or TRBD2 (5 bases each). Trimming pared 8 bases from V and 0 bases from J, leaving 11 bases between. In germline, CDR1 is MDHEN, CDR2 SYDVKM. The CDR3 extends over 15 amino acids.

This clonotype was counted at least ten times. The chain uses TRBV9 and TRBJ2-3, with 9 bases fitting TRBD1. The CDR3 covers 16 residues. The junction had 13 bases not matched to a gene; V was cut back by 4 bases and J by 7 bases. CDR1 and CDR2 from the germline V gene are SGDLS and YYNGEE. The CDR3 loop is CASSSRKTGGENTQYF. The CDR3 DNA follows: TGTGCCAGCAGCTCCCGAAAGACAGGGGGGGAAAATACGCAGTATTTT.

This clonotype occurred a few times. The genes are TRBV10-1 and TRBJ2-6, with TRBD2 as a possible D gene (5 bases). Germline V CDR1 and CDR2: WNHNN, SYGVQD (reference sequence). Trimming left V 4 bases short and J 0 bases short, with 7 bases between. The CDR3 contains 15 residues. CDR3 region: CASSGGPSGANVLTF. CDR3 nucleotide sequence: TGCGCCAGCAGTGGAGGGCCCTCTGGGGCCAACGTCCTGACTTTC.

This clonotype appeared many times. This chain joins TRBV29-1 and TRBJ1-2; 9 bases are a match to TRBD1. The CDR3 sequence is 15 residues long. CDR1 is SQVTM and CDR2 is ANQGSEA in the germline V gene. J gave up 7 bases and V 3 bases, and 12 bases lay outside the gene matches. The CDR3: CSVDEWDRVSGGYTF. The CDR3 DNA is TGCAGCGTTGACGAGTGGGACAGGGTATCTGGTGGCTACACCTTC. The complete variable domain, with remaining parts taken from reference TRBV29-1 and TRBJ1-2, reads SAVISQKPSRDICQRGTSLTIQCQVDSQVTMMFWYRQQPGQSLTLIATANQGSEATYESGFVIDKFPISRPNLTFSTLTVSNMSPEDSSIYLCSVDEWDRVSGGYTFGSGTRLTVV.

The rearrangement links TRBV7-8 to TRBJ1-4; possibly TRBD1 for D (6 bases). The CDR3 is 14 residues long. Germline CDR1 SGHVS, CDR2 FQNEAQ. Deletions cut 6 bases from V and 4 bases from J, with 12 bases between. Here the CDR3 DNA reads TGTGCCAGCAGTATTACAGGGTTTAATGAAAAACTGTTTTTT. Its protein product is CASSITGFNEKLFF.

The table lists this clonotype with many counts. This rearrangement joins TRBV7-2 to TRBJ2-1; the D gene is possibly TRBD1 (6 bases). Germline CDR1 and CDR2: SGHTA and FQGNSA. The CDR3 has 16 amino acids. Trimming pared 3 bases from V and 0 bases from J, leaving 12 bases between. DNA for the CDR3: TGTGCCAGCAGCTTCCAGACAGGCAGCTCCTACAATGAGCAGTTCTTC. Protein: CASSFQTGSSYNEQFF.

The J gene is TRBJ2-5, the V gene TRBV7-9, with D perhaps TRBD1 (6 bases). The germline V and J ends were trimmed by 1 base and 5 bases, with 17 bases remaining between them. The V gene's germline CDR1 is SEHNR and CDR2 FQNEAQ (reference sequence). CDR3 size: 16 residues. The CDR3 DNA follows: TGTGCCAGCAGCTTAGAGGGGGTTGCAGGGACGGAGACCCAGTACTTC. Residues: CASSLEGVAGTETQYF.

This clonotype has at least ten counts. The rearrangement uses TRBV6-2 or TRBV6-3 and TRBJ1-6, with D possibly being TRBD1 (5 bases). Trimming cost V 2 bases and J 6 bases, with 8 bases left between them. The length of the CDR3 is 14 residues. CDR1 MNHEY and CDR2 SVGEGT come from the germline V gene. This chain's CDR3 is CASSYPQGNSPLHF. CDR3 nucleotides: TGTGCCAGCAGTTACCCCCAGGGTAATTCACCCCTCCACTTT.

The V gene is TRBV7-9, the J gene TRBJ1-6, with a weak D call TRBD1 (5 bases). The CDR3 has 17 amino acids. Germline V gene sequence: CDR1 SEHNR, CDR2 FQNEAQ (reference sequence). The V end was cut by 5 bases, the J end by 6 bases, with 20 bases between. The DNA of the CDR3 is TGTGCCAGCAGCCCGCCCGGTACAGGTCCGGGTAATTCACCCCTCCACTTT. Encoded protein: CASSPPGTGPGNSPLHF. The full variable domain, completed using reference TRBV7-9 and TRBJ1-6, is DTGVSQNPRHKITKRGQNVTFRCDPISEHNRLYWYRQTLGQGPEFLTYFQNEAQLEKSRLLSDRFSAERPKGSFSTLEIQRTEQGDSAMYLCASSPPGTGPGNSPLHFGNGTRLTVT.

This clonotype came up many times. The gene calls are TRBV7-9 and TRBJ2-3; the match to TRBD1 covers 10 bases. Germline values: CDR1 SEHNR, CDR2 FQNEAQ (reference sequence). The V gene end was trimmed by 6 bases and the J gene end by 5 bases; junction bases not matched to a gene: 8. This CDR3 is built from 15 residues. DNA for the CDR3: TGTGCCAGCAGTAGGGGGACAGGGGTGAGAGATACGCAGTATTTT. This gives the protein CASSRGTGVRDTQYF.

Concerning this clonotype itself: Since a much larger clone is just one base distant, this may be a read error. The chain combines TRBV10-1 with TRBJ2-5, with D maybe TRBD2 (7 bases). The CDR3 totals 15 residues. Germline assignment: CDR1 WNHNN and CDR2 SYGVQD (reference sequence). Trimming took 8 bases from V and 4 from J, leaving 20 bases between them. In DNA, the CDR3 is TGCGCCAGCGGCTCAAGAGGGGGGGGCCGAGAGACCCAGTACTTC. Amino acid sequence: CASGSRGGGRETQYF.

The V gene is TRBV20-1, the J gene TRBJ2-2, with D tentatively TRBD1 or TRBD2 (5 bases each). The germline V and J ends were trimmed by 2 bases and 3 bases, with 10 bases remaining between them. This CDR3 contains 14 residues. Per the germline V gene, CDR1 is DFQATT and CDR2 is SNEGSKA (reference sequence). This chain's CDR3 is CSARPPGHTGELFF. The CDR3 DNA reads TGCAGTGCTAGACCGCCGGGACACACCGGGGAGCTGTTTTTT.

This chain links TRBV7-9 with TRBJ1-2, with 7 bases aligning to TRBD1. After removal of 5 bases from V and 6 bases from J, the junction contained 9 bases not matched to a gene. Germline V CDR1 and CDR2: SEHNR, FQNEAQ (reference sequence). The CDR3 is made up of 14 amino acids. In DNA form, the CDR3 reads TGTGCCAGCAGCGTCCTAACAGGGGCCCATGGCTACACCTTC. Its protein product is CASSVLTGAHGYTF. The variable domain in full, completed from reference TRBV7-9 and TRBJ1-2, reads DTGVSQNPRHKITKRGQNVTFRCDPISEHNRLYWYRQTLGQGPEFLTYFQNEAQLEKSRLLSDRFSAERPKGSFSTLEIQRTEQGDSAMYLCASSVLTGAHGYTFGSGTRLTVV.

This clonotype has at least ten counts. The chain combines TRBV20-1 with TRBJ2-5; 8 bases are shared with TRBD2. The junction had 17 bases not matched to a gene; V was cut back by 6 bases and J by 2 bases. The CDR3 contains 17 residues. Germline lookup yields CDR1 DFQATT and CDR2 SNEGSKA (reference sequence). The CDR3: CSALPPGRGVGQETQYF. The CDR3 DNA sequence: TGCAGTGCGCTACCGCCCGGGCGGGGGGTGGGACAAGAGACCCAGTACTTC.

This clonotype was seen ten or more times. The chain uses TRBV5-1 and TRBJ2-1; a weak D match, TRBD1 (6 bases). Deletions cut 0 bases from V and 7 bases from J, with 11 bases between. CDR1 and CDR2 from the germline V gene are SGHRS and YFSETQ. The CDR3 runs to 14 residues. CDR3 residues: CASSLAGQGNEQFF. DNA for the CDR3: TGCGCCAGCAGCTTGGCCGGTCAGGGGAATGAGCAGTTCTTC.

The chain couples TRBV20-1 to TRBJ2-3; 11 bases line up with TRBD2. From germline, CDR1 is DFQATT and CDR2 SNEGSKA (reference sequence). Trimming at V came to 5 bases and at J to 8 bases, leaving 15 bases not matched to a gene. This CDR3 has 16 residues. The CDR3: CSADASGGPGLGTQYF. The CDR3 bases are TGCAGTGCTGACGCTAGCGGGGGGCCCGGGTTAGGTACGCAGTATTTT.

This clonotype has more than one count but fewer than ten. The chain uses TRBV20-1 and TRBJ2-5, with a weak D call TRBD1 (5 bases). Germline V lookup: CDR1 DFQATT, CDR2 SNEGSKA (reference sequence). The length of the CDR3 is 14 residues. CDR3 nucleotides: TGCAGCGTCCAGGGCCCCTCGGTTCAAGAGACCCAGTACTTC. This sequence encodes CSVQGPSVQETQYF.

This clonotype was picked up many times. The genes are TRBV6-1 and TRBJ2-5; D might be TRBD1 (5 bases). The ends were cut back, 6 bases at V and 0 bases at J, with 8 bases in the middle. The CDR3 has 13 residues. Germline CDR1 is MNHNS and CDR2 is SASEGT. The CDR3 loop is CASRGQNQETQYF. In nucleotides, the CDR3 is TGTGCCAGCAGAGGACAAAACCAAGAGACCCAGTACTTC.

This clonotype showed up just once. The CDR3 nucleotides are TGCAGTGCTAGAGATCTGGAGAGGGTTGGATACACTGAAGCTTTCTTT. This gives the protein CSARDLERVGYTEAFF. The rearrangement uses TRBV20-1 and TRBJ1-1; D remains unclear. The CDR3 spans 16 residues. Germline V gene sequence: CDR1 DFQATT, CDR2 SNEGSKA (reference sequence). The V end was cut by 0 bases, the J end by 3 bases, with 17 bases between.

The table lists this clonotype with many counts. This chain joins TRBV6-6 and TRBJ2-5, with 14 bases that match TRBD2. The CDR3 totals 15 residues. Germline V gene data show CDR1 as MNHNY and CDR2 as SVGAGI (reference sequence). The trim removed 6 bases at V and 5 bases at J, leaving 5 bases unmatched. CDR3 loop: CASRRLAGGWETQYF. DNA for the CDR3: TGTGCCAGCAGACGACTAGCGGGGGGGTGGGAGACCCAGTACTTC.

This clonotype was recorded many times. CDR3: CASGLEGRPQHF. The CDR3 nucleotides are TGTGCTAGTGGTTTGGAAGGGCGGCCCCAGCATTTT. The chain uses TRBV12-5 and TRBJ1-5; D call uncertain. V was shortened by 1 base and J by 9 bases, with 7 bases between the two germline ends. This CDR3 comprises 12 residues. Per the germline V gene, CDR1 is LGHNT and CDR2 is FRNRAP.

The rearrangement joins TRBV6-1 to TRBJ1-5, with D possibly TRBD1 on 5 matching bases. The length of the CDR3 is 16 residues. Germline V gene sequence: CDR1 MNHNS, CDR2 SASEGT. Trimming took 3 bases from V and 0 from J, leaving 12 bases between them. This CDR3 reads CASSDGRVYSNQPQHF. CDR3 DNA: TGTGCCAGCAGTGATGGCAGGGTCTATAGCAATCAGCCCCAGCATTTT.

This clonotype was recorded at least ten times. The gene calls are TRBV25-1 and TRBJ1-2; D unresolved. The germline V gene has CDR1 MGHDK and CDR2 SYGVNS. CDR3 length: 13 residues. Trimming took off 3 bases at V and 4 bases at J, with 9 bases between the two ends. The CDR3: CASSERTAYGYTF. CDR3 bases: TGTGCCAGCAGTGAGCGGACGGCCTATGGCTACACCTTC.

In its sample, this clonotype was seen many times. This rearrangement joins TRBV7-2 to TRBJ2-7; the D gene is possibly TRBD2 (7 bases). The V end was cut by 2 bases, the J end by 4 bases, with 21 bases between. In germline, CDR1 is SGHTA, CDR2 FQGNSA. The CDR3 spans 17 residues. The CDR3 nucleotides are TGTGCCAGCAGCTTAACGTTTGCGGCGGGGGCAAATTACGAGCAGTACTTC. Encoded protein: CASSLTFAAGANYEQYF.

This clonotype was seen a handful of times. A much larger clone sits a single nucleotide away, making a read error possible. The rearrangement uses TRBV12-3 or TRBV12-4 and TRBJ2-3; D tentatively reads TRBD1 or TRBD2 (5 bases each). Between the trimmed V and J ends, which lost 10 bases and 5 bases, there was a span of 19 bases. This CDR3 region has 14 residues. CDR3 amino acids: CAISGRVHGDTQYF. The CDR3 DNA reads as TGTGCCATCTCGGGACGGGTTCATGGAGATACGCAGTATTTT.

This clonotype was counted only a few times. The junction departs from germline at one end; a sequencing error may be responsible. The V gene is TRBV4-3, the J gene TRBJ2-1, with 10 bases matching TRBD2. CDR1 is LGHNA, CDR2 YSLEER, per germline. This CDR3 is built from 16 residues. The CDR3 nucleotides read TGCGCCAGCAGCCAAGGGAGCGGGGGGGCCTTGAATGAGCAGTGCTTC. It translates to CASSQGSGGALNEQCF.

This clonotype was counted at least ten times. The V gene is TRBV7-6, the J gene TRBJ2-3; D uncertain. Germline CDR1 is SGHVS and CDR2 is FNYEAQ. V was cut by 4 bases and J by 6 bases, with 8 bases left in between. The CDR3 spans 12 residues. The CDR3 nucleotides read TGTGCCAGCAGCTCCTCTAGGGATACGCAGTATTTT. This translates into CASSSSRDTQYF. The complete variable domain, with remaining parts taken from reference TRBV7-6 and TRBJ2-3, reads GAGVSQSPRYKVTKRGQDVALRCDPISGHVSLYWYRQALGQGPEFLTYFNYEAQQDKSGLPNDRFSAERPEGSISTLTIQRTEQRDSAMYRCASSSSRDTQYFGPGTRLTVL.

The DNA of the CDR3 is TGTGCCAGCCGTCGATCGGGGTACGGGGAGACCCAGTACTTC. It translates to CASRRSGYGETQYF. The chain is built from TRBV28 and TRBJ2-5, with a possible D match to TRBD2 (5 bases). This CDR3 spans 14 amino acids. In germline, CDR1 is MDHEN, CDR2 SYDVKM. V was cut by 8 bases and J by 5 bases, with 18 bases left in between.

This clonotype was recorded many times. The V gene is TRBV4-3, the J gene TRBJ2-7; maybe TRBD1 (6 bases). Trimming stripped 0 bases from V and 2 bases from J, with 20 bases between. The CDR3 totals 18 residues. The germline V gene has CDR1 LGHNA and CDR2 YSLEER. CDR3 DNA: TGCGCCAGCAGCCAAGAAATTGGGTTACAGGGAAACCCCTACGAGCAGTACTTC. This gives the protein CASSQEIGLQGNPYEQYF.

This clonotype was counted many times. This chain joins TRBV20-1 and TRBJ2-7, with D possibly matching TRBD2 (6 bases). The germline V and J ends were trimmed by 6 bases and 2 bases, with 14 bases remaining between them. Germline CDR1 and CDR2: DFQATT and SNEGSKA (reference sequence). This CDR3 has 13 amino acids. The CDR3 loop reads CSAVRDFAYEQYF. CDR3 nucleotides: TGCAGTGCCGTCAGGGACTTCGCCTACGAGCAGTACTTC.

The rearrangement links TRBV15 to TRBJ2-2; D might be TRBD1 (6 bases). Germline V lookup: CDR1 LNHNV, CDR2 YYDKDF (reference sequence). Trimming took 0 bases from V and 2 from J, leaving 10 bases between them. This CDR3 is 16 amino acids long. The CDR3 DNA sequence: TGTGCCACCAGCAGAGATAGGGGACAAAACACCGGGGAGCTGTTTTTT. Encoded protein: CATSRDRGQNTGELFF.